The T cell receptor beta chain described here comes from a study of vaccination and CD4 T cells after COVID-19. At the level of the study: Overlapping peptides of the spike proteins of SARS-CoV-2, HCoV-NL63, HCoV-OC43 and HCoV-229E were used for cell stimulation.

Whole-study results and caveats: Reactive clone data from convalescent patients indicated a median of 86.3% appearing only post-vaccination.

For this clonotype: Its antigen is not identified.

The study sequenced cultured CD4+ T cell DNA using the Oncomine TCR Beta short-read assay. One entry per CDR3 protein results from TCRdb running MiXCR on the PCR reads. The sample lists about 7,100 distinct CDR3 sequences, 66% seen once, with roughly 20% in the top ten. Treatment described: 10-day PBMC culture with coronavirus spike peptide pools or control peptides (ViraFEST assay). With approximately 10 days of culture completed, CD4+ T cells were isolated by negative selection. This clonotype originated in a human donor who had recovered from COVID-19. The sample taken for sequencing was CD4+ T cells from blood, cultured in vitro.

This chain's CDR3 is CASSPSSWVPEAFF. The CDR3 coding sequence is TGTGCCAGCTCACCAAGTTCGTGGGTCCCTGAAGCTTTCTTT. The rearrangement uses TRBV18 and TRBJ1-1, with D unclear. The V and J ends lost 2 bases and 6 bases respectively, with 13 bases between them. The CDR3 sequence is 14 residues long. Germline V gene lookup returns CDR1 KGHSH and CDR2 LQKENI.